The clone carrying this TCR beta chain was counted many times. Its antigen is unidentified. V trimming: 0 bases; J trimming: 13 bases; junction bases outside the gene matches: 10. Germline values: CDR1 MGHRA, CDR2 YSYEKL. This CDR3 region has 14 residues. This sample is part of a study of T cells in Graves' hyperthyroidism and ophthalmopathy. The CDR3 regions of TCR beta were amplified from RNA transcripts. HTBI primers were used for first-round RT-PCR of the TCR CDR3. Using its own MiXCR run on the multiplex PCR reads, TCRdb lists one record per CDR3 protein. The sample records tens of thousands of distinct CDR3 sequences, roughly 50% being singletons. Study-wide points: Blood also carried most thyroid clonotypes expanded above 0.001.

The receptor comes from a man aged 18 to 29 with Graves' hyperthyroidism. The sequencing sample was made of peripheral blood or thyroid tissue (not recorded which). This chain links TRBV4-1 with TRBJ1-2, with 8 bases aligning to TRBD1. CDR3 sequence (DNA): TGCGCCAGCAGCCAAGAAGGGTACAGGGGGTTGTTCACCTTC. Translated: CASSQEGYRGLFTF.